This T cell receptor beta chain was observed in a study of shared clonotypes between healthy human individuals. Healthy adults negative for HIV, lacking recent acute infections or vaccinations, served as donors. The authors divided CD4+ cells into CD45RA+ naive and CD45RA-negative memory subsets. Replicate PCRs from sorted subsets contained around 200 ng DNA, which is around 30,000 T cell genomes. Repertoires were generated with immunoSEQ multiplex PCR, while TCRdb's copy carries only in-frame clones and drops some. The data show approximately 530,000 clones, with roughly 95% seen just once and 0.05% to 0.07% held by the top ten. Looked up from germline, CDR1 is KGHSH and CDR2 is LQKENI. This CDR3 is 13 amino acids long. Trimming took off 4 bases at V and 0 bases at J, with 6 bases between the two ends.

The V gene is TRBV18, the J gene TRBJ1-1; perhaps TRBD1 as D (5 bases). The sequencing sample was made of naive CD4+ T cells sorted from blood. Noted subset: CD45RA+ positively selected. This sequence was found in a woman aged 25-40 years in good health. Here the CDR3 DNA reads TGTGCCAGCTCACAGACAGTGAACACTGAAGCTTTCTTT. This sequence encodes CASSQTVNTEAFF.